This T cell receptor beta chain was retrieved from a study of blood T cell repertoires in COVID-19. Allocation to cohorts depended on clinical history reported by the participants. Losses at the gene ends were 5 bases for V and 4 bases for J; bases not matched to a gene: 10. CDR1 and CDR2 (germline): SEHNR, FQNEAQ (reference sequence). The CDR3 sequence is 15 residues long. The repertoire was sequenced with immunoSEQ multiplex PCR; TCRdb's copy has only in-frame clones and lacks some. The sample carries a few hundred thousand clones, 80% recorded once. This rearrangement joins TRBV7-9 to TRBJ1-2; 7 bases are a match to TRBD1. What was sequenced was PBMCs or T cells enriched from blood (not recorded which). This receptor was identified in a man aged 25 to 45 with acute COVID-19. CDR3 residues: CASSHRDSQIYGYTF. The DNA of the CDR3 is TGTGCCAGCAGCCACAGGGACAGTCAAATCTATGGCTACACCTTC.